This TCR beta chain was documented in a study of T-cell reconstitution after alpha-beta-depleted transplantation in children. Findings and caveats of the study: Among T cells one year after transplant, newly produced cells accounted for most counts and diversity. Approximately two months post-transplant, alpha-beta T cells reportedly originated from several hundred expanded graft clones.

As for this clonotype: Its target is not known. A much larger clone differs from this one at a single base, so this may be a read error.

Unique molecular identifiers featured in how the TCRbeta library was prepared. TCRdb passed the PCR reads through MiXCR, listing each CDR3 protein once. The table has around 450,000 distinct CDR3 sequences, about 45% seen once; the top ten hold under 30%. The CDR3 runs 13 residues. The germline V gene encodes CDR1 LNHNV and CDR2 YYDKDF (reference sequence). The material was PBMCs, obtained before TCRalphabeta/CD19-depleted stem cell transplant. The genes are TRBV15 and TRBJ2-7, with a weak D call TRBD2 (5 bases). The receptor's source is a girl aged 2 to 9 with aplastic anemia, due to receive a stem cell transplant. This CDR3 reads CATSGDRGDQQYF. DNA of the CDR3: TGTGCCACCAGCGGAGATCGGGGAGATCAGCAGTACTTC.